These 16 T cell receptor beta chains originate from one sample sequenced in a study of blood T cell repertoires in COVID-19. Assay: immunoSEQ multiplex PCR; the TCRdb copy retains only in-frame clones and omits some. Of roughly 70,000 clones in the sample, approximately 80% were seen once. Input material: peripheral blood. The receptor source for this set is an older man with COVID-19, enrolled during active disease.

The chain is built from TRBV5-5 and TRBJ2-2; D may be TRBD2 (6 bases). Looked up from germline, CDR1 is SGHKS and CDR2 is YYEKEE (reference sequence). The V gene lost 2 bases and the J gene lost 7 bases, with 15 bases spanning the gap. The CDR3 has 15 residues. CDR3: CASSLTPGSLGELFF. CDR3 bases: TGTGCCAGCAGCTTAACCCCCGGGAGTCTCGGGGAGCTGTTTTTT.

The chain couples TRBV5-4 to TRBJ2-5, with D unresolved. The germline CDR1 and CDR2 sequences are SGHNT and YYREEE (reference sequence). The CDR3 length is 13 residues. The V end lost 0 bases, the J end lost 5 bases, and 8 bases lay between the germline ends. CDR3 nucleotides: TGTGCCAGCAGCTTGGCAGGTGGGGAGACCCAGTACTTC. It yields the protein CASSLAGGETQYF.

The genes are TRBV14 and TRBJ1-3, with no clear D. Germline CDR1 reads SGHDN; CDR2 reads FVKESK. CDR3 size: 14 residues. V lost 1 base and J 3 bases, leaving 7 bases between the germline ends. Here the CDR3 DNA reads TGTGCCAGCAGCCAAGGCGGGCATGGAAACACCATATATTTT. Its translation is CASSQGGHGNTIYF.

The CDR3 region is CASSFGGYSNQPQHF. The CDR3, as DNA: TGTGCCAGCAGTTTTGGAGGATATAGCAATCAGCCCCAGCATTTT. The genes are TRBV28 and TRBJ1-5; the D is unclear. The CDR3 sequence is 15 residues long. Germline V gives CDR1 MDHEN, CDR2 SYDVKM. V lost 3 bases and J lost 0, with 9 bases in between. The whole variable domain, filled in from reference TRBV28 and TRBJ1-5, reads DVKVTQSSRYLVKRTGEKVFLECVQDMDHENMFWYRQDPGLGLRLIYFSYDVKMKEKGDIPEGYSVSREKKERFSLILESASTNQTSMYLCASSFGGYSNQPQHFGDGTRLSIL.

This CDR3 reads CASSPRDRGPGEAFF. The CDR3 region has the DNA TGTGCCAGCAGCCCCCGGGACAGGGGGCCGGGGGAAGCTTTCTTT. The V call is TRBV5-4, the J call TRBJ1-1, with 12 bases aligning to TRBD1. The V and J ends lost 4 bases and 8 bases, in that order; junction bases with no gene match: 9. The germline CDR1 and CDR2 sequences are SGHNT and YYREEE (reference sequence). The CDR3 loop spans 15 amino acids. The full variable domain, rest sourced from reference TRBV5-4 and TRBJ1-1, is ETGVTQSPTHLIKTRGQQVTLRCSSQSGHNTVSWYQQALGQGPQFIFQYYREEENGRGNFPPRFSGLQFPNYSSELNVNALELDDSALYLCASSPRDRGPGEAFFGQGTRLTVV.

The genes are TRBV5-1 and TRBJ2-1, with D perhaps TRBD2 (5 bases). Germline V gene sequence: CDR1 SGHRS, CDR2 YFSETQ. The CDR3 spans 15 residues. The germline V and J ends were trimmed by 3 bases and 8 bases, with 18 bases remaining between them. The CDR3 bases are TGCGCCAGCAGCTGGAGTCGACTACTTGGGGATGAGCAGTTCTTC. The encoded protein is CASSWSRLLGDEQFF.

The V gene is TRBV5-1, the J gene TRBJ2-6, with TRBD1 as a possible D gene (5 bases). CDR1 and CDR2 (germline): SGHRS, YFSETQ. Deletions cut 0 bases from V and 0 bases from J, with 16 bases between. The CDR3 runs 19 residues. This chain's CDR3 is CASSLAPAGIDSGANVLTF. In DNA, the CDR3 is TGCGCCAGCAGCTTGGCCCCCGCAGGGATAGACTCTGGGGCCAACGTCCTGACTTTC.

The chain recombines TRBV6-4 with TRBJ2-5, with 9 bases lining up with TRBD1. The trim removed 4 bases at V and 5 bases at J, leaving 2 bases unmatched. CDR1 is MRHNA and CDR2 is SNTAGT in the germline V gene. The CDR3 runs 13 residues. The DNA for the CDR3 is TGTGCCAGCAGTGCCGACAGGGGGGAGACCCAGTACTTC. As protein: CASSADRGETQYF.

The CDR3 nucleotides are TGTGCCTGGAGCCTAGGAGGATACGAGCAGTACTTC. Residues: CAWSLGGYEQYF. V usage is TRBV30 and J usage is TRBJ2-7; D may be TRBD2 (5 bases). Germline loops: CDR1 GTSNPN, CDR2 SVGIG (reference sequence). Trimming removed 3 bases from V and 4 bases from J, with 10 bases in between. The CDR3 runs 12 residues.

A few counts support this clone. The V gene is TRBV3-1 (or the pseudogene TRBV3-2), the J gene TRBJ2-7; D remains ambiguous. Germline V CDR1 and CDR2: LGHDT, YNNKEL (reference sequence). The germline V and J ends were trimmed by 3 bases and 6 bases, with 9 bases remaining between them. This CDR3 region has 12 residues. The CDR3 region is CASSQLLREQYF. CDR3 DNA: TGTGCCAGCAGCCAGCTACTACGCGAGCAGTACTTC.

The chain recombines TRBV11-3 with TRBJ2-7; 7 bases agree with TRBD2. CDR1 and CDR2 (germline): SGHNT, YENEEA. With V trimmed by 2 bases and J by 0 bases, 7 bases remained unmatched. There are 16 residues in the CDR3. CDR3 in DNA: TGTGCCAGCAGCTTAAAGCGGGGAAGCCACTCCTACGAGCAGTACTTC. It yields the protein CASSLKRGSHSYEQYF.

CDR3 residues: CASSPQRELEETQYF. The DNA for the CDR3 is TGTGCCAGCTCACCGCAGCGGGAGCTCGAAGAGACCCAGTACTTC. The chain joins TRBV18 to TRBJ2-5; 8 bases line up with TRBD2. The CDR3 has 15 residues. CDR1 is KGHSH, CDR2 LQKENI, per germline. Losses at the gene ends were 3 bases for V and 3 bases for J; bases not matched to a gene: 6. Supplemented by reference TRBV18 and TRBJ2-5, the full variable domain reads NAGVMQNPRHLVRRRGQEARLRCSPMKGHSHVYWYRQLPEEGLKFMVYLQKENIIDESGMPKERFSAEFPKEGPSILRIQQVVRGDSAAYFCASSPQRELEETQYFGPGTRLLVL.

The chain is built from TRBV27 and TRBJ1-1; D might be TRBD1 (6 bases). The V and J ends lost 8 bases and 4 bases respectively, with 26 bases between them. The CDR3 loop spans 17 amino acids. CDR1 and CDR2 from the germline V gene are MNHEY and SMNVEV (reference sequence). The CDR3 DNA is TGTGCCAGCGCCGCGTCTCTTTTTAGACAGGTCGCCACTGAAGCTTTCTTT. It translates to CASAASLFRQVATEAFF.

Concerning this clone itself: Compared with germline, one end of the junction differs, possibly owing to a read error. DNA for the CDR3: TGTGCTAGCAGCGCCGGACAGGGGTTGGACACCGGGGAGCTGTTTTTT. Its translation is CASSAGQGLDTGELFF. This chain uses TRBV7-7 with TRBJ2-2, with 9 bases that match TRBD1. This CDR3 region has 16 residues. CDR1 SSHAT and CDR2 FNYEAQ come from the germline V gene (reference sequence).

A note on this clone: As the CDR3 is not closed by the conserved phenylalanine or tryptophan, this likely results from a read error. It is unclear where the CDR3 begins or ends on the DNA, so no DNA is shown, and the CDR3 is as TCRdb lists it. This chain uses TRBV12-2 with TRBJ1-1; the table calls TRBD1, which could not be checked here. TRBV12-2 is a documented pseudogene. The CDR3 region is 14 residues in length, termini included. CDR3 sequence: CASRYLRRGTGGRL.

Concerning this clone itself: At the DNA level, this CDR3 is encoded by other sequences in the same sample as well. This chain joins TRBV27 and TRBJ2-2; D gene uncertain. Germline-derived CDR1 and CDR2 are MNHEY and SMNVEV (reference sequence). There are 16 residues in the CDR3. Trimming took 3 bases from V and 0 from J, leaving 11 bases between them. This chain's CDR3 is CASSFISFANTGELFF. CDR3 nucleotides: TGTGCCAGCAGTTTTATCAGTTTCGCGAACACCGGGGAGCTGTTTTTT.